This T cell receptor (beta chain) was recorded in a study of breast tumors, draining lymph nodes, adjacent tissues. TCRdb reanalysed the multiplex PCR reads using MiXCR and keeps one entry per CDR3 protein. The table has approximately 130,000 distinct CDR3 sequences, around 20% seen once; the top ten hold about 2.2%. Breast cancer patients provided tissue from their axillary draining lymph nodes. Trimming cost V 6 bases and J 4 bases, with 17 bases left between them. Germline CDR1 SGHRS, CDR2 YFSETQ. The CDR3 covers 14 residues. This clonotype was recorded many times. The antigen is unknown. Regarding the study as a whole: Tumors had less TCR diversity than lymph nodes, more than nontumor tissue. Tumor T cell lymph node origin was a supported hypothesis, not proven. Tumor and nontumor repertoires were significantly more similar in luminal-like than in basal-like breast cancer. Data fit most tumor T cells coming from lymph node, expanding in tumor.

The sequenced material came from axillary lymph node tissue. The source of this sequence is a female donor with breast cancer. Some clones in this sample may be carry-over from other donors' samples. V and J are TRBV5-1 and TRBJ2-7, with D tentatively TRBD1 (5 bases). CDR3 in amino acids: CASTLDSPRYEQYF. The CDR3 DNA reads TGCGCCAGCACCCTAGACAGTCCTCGGTACGAGCAGTACTTC.